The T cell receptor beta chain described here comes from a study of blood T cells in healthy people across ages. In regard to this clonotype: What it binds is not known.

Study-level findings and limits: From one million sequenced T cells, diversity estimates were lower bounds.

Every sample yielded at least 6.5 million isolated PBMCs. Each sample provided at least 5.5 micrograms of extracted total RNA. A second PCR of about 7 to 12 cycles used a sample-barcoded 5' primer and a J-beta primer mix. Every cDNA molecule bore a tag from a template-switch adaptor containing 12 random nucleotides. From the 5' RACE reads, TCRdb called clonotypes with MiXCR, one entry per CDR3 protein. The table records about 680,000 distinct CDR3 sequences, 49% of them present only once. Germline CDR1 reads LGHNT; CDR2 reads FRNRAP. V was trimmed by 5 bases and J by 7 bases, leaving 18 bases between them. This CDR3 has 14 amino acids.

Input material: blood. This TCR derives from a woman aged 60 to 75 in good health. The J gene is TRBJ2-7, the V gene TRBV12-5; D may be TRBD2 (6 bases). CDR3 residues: CASGAGSARDEQYF. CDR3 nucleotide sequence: TGTGCTAGTGGTGCAGGGTCCGCGCGGGATGAGCAGTACTTC.